These 25 T cell receptor beta chains were all obtained from the same sample, sequenced in a study of identical twins. TCRdb reanalysed the 5' RACE reads using MiXCR and keeps one entry per CDR3 protein. The sample has 400,000 to 500,000 distinct CDR3 sequences, under 20% seen once; the top ten hold about 12%. The sequenced sample was naive T cells sorted from blood. These receptors were collected from a man over 45 in good health.

This clonotype was counted between two and nine times. The chain recombines TRBV20-1 with TRBJ2-1, with 11 bases lining up with TRBD2. This CDR3 has 17 amino acids. V trimming: 0 bases; J trimming: 8 bases; junction bases outside the gene matches: 12. Germline V gives CDR1 DFQATT, CDR2 SNEGSKA (reference sequence). CDR3 in amino acids: CSARDWGSGGARDEQFF. Written as DNA, the CDR3 is TGCAGTGCTAGAGATTGGGGTAGCGGGGGGGCTAGGGATGAGCAGTTCTTC.

The CDR3 reads CASSFEGPLISSYNEQFF. The CDR3, as DNA: TGTGCCAGCAGTTTTGAAGGGCCACTTATTAGCTCCTACAATGAGCAGTTCTTC. The chain carries TRBV12-3 or TRBV12-4 and TRBJ2-1; D is undetermined. This CDR3 is built from 18 residues. V was trimmed by 3 bases and J by 0 bases, leaving 18 bases between them.

The chain links TRBV23-1 to TRBJ2-7, with 9 nucleotides matching TRBD1. TRBV23-1 is an ORF for which the function is uncertain. V trimming: 0 bases; J trimming: 7 bases; junction bases outside the gene matches: 4. The CDR3 is 14 amino acids. In DNA form, the CDR3 reads TGCGCCAGCAGTCAATCGGGGACAGGGAGGGAGCAGTACTTC. Translated: CASSQSGTGREQYF.

In its sample, this clonotype was seen many times. J is TRBJ2-1 and V is TRBV30, with D tentatively TRBD1 (6 bases). Trimming removed 5 bases from V and 12 bases from J, with 23 bases in between. The CDR3 is 14 residues long. CDR1 is GTSNPN, CDR2 SVGIG, per germline (reference sequence). The CDR3 protein is CAWADSDLPDRQFF. The CDR3 DNA reads as TGTGCCTGGGCGGACAGCGACCTCCCAGACCGGCAGTTCTTC.

The chain links TRBV5-5 to TRBJ2-7, with 7 positions matching TRBD1. The CDR3 has 17 residues. The trim removed 4 bases at V and 5 bases at J, leaving 18 bases unmatched. Germline V gene lookup returns CDR1 SGHKS and CDR2 YYEKEE (reference sequence). CDR3 region: CASSVPYSGQRNHEQYF. The CDR3 bases are TGTGCCAGCAGCGTACCATACTCGGGACAGAGGAACCACGAGCAGTACTTC.

The chain employs TRBV7-2 and TRBJ2-5, with 14 bases matching TRBD2. Losses at the gene ends were 5 bases for V and 2 bases for J; bases not matched to a gene: 7. CDR1 SGHTA and CDR2 FQGNSA come from the germline V gene. The CDR3 runs to 17 residues. The DNA of the CDR3 is TGTGCCAGCAGCACGGGACTAGCGGGGGTCATGCAAGAGACCCAGTACTTC. It is translated as CASSTGLAGVMQETQYF. Combining the CDR3 with reference TRBV7-2 and TRBJ2-5 gives the whole variable domain GAGVSQSPSNKVTEKGKDVELRCDPISGHTALYWYRQSLGQGLEFLIYFQGNSAPDKSGLPSDRFSAERTGGSVSTLTIQRTQQEDSAVYLCASSTGLAGVMQETQYFGPGTRLLVL.

This clonotype was picked up many times. The chain recombines TRBV11-2 with TRBJ2-7; 8 bases are shared with TRBD2. V was pared by 4 bases and J by 6 bases, with 2 bases of the junction left unmatched. Germline CDR1 is SGHAT and CDR2 is FQNNGV. The length of the CDR3 is 12 residues. CDR3 nucleotide sequence: TGTGCCAGCAGCTATGCGGGAGGCGAGCAGTACTTC. It encodes CASSYAGGEQYF.

The chain recombines TRBV6-2 or TRBV6-3 with TRBJ2-3, with D perhaps being TRBD1 or TRBD2 (5 bases each). The V gene's germline CDR1 is MNHEY and CDR2 SVGEGT. The CDR3 runs 16 residues. V was clipped by 5 bases and J by 6 bases, with 21 bases between them. This CDR3 reads CASSGGGRTLSDTQYF. The CDR3 region has the DNA TGTGCCAGCAGTGGGGGTGGACGGACTCTTTCCGATACGCAGTATTTT.

Ten or more counts support this clonotype. The chain couples TRBV7-2 to TRBJ2-3; 11 nucleotides agree with TRBD2. J lost 9 bases, V lost 1 base, and 12 bases had no gene match. Germline-derived CDR1 and CDR2 are SGHTA and FQGNSA. The CDR3 runs to 17 residues. The chain's CDR3 is CASSLVLTSGALETQYF. In nucleotides, the CDR3 is TGTGCCAGCAGCTTAGTTTTGACTAGCGGGGCCTTGGAGACGCAGTATTTT. Full variable domain (missing parts from reference TRBV7-2 and TRBJ2-3): GAGVSQSPSNKVTEKGKDVELRCDPISGHTALYWYRQSLGQGLEFLIYFQGNSAPDKSGLPSDRFSAERTGGSVSTLTIQRTQQEDSAVYLCASSLVLTSGALETQYFGPGTRLTVL.

V usage is TRBV4-1 and J usage is TRBJ2-7; D uncertain. This CDR3 comprises 15 residues. V lost 0 bases and J 3 bases, leaving 12 bases between the germline ends. Germline V CDR1 and CDR2: MGHRA, YSYEKL. CDR3 sequence: CASSQDVEYIYEQYF. CDR3 bases: TGCGCCAGCAGCCAAGATGTAGAATATATCTACGAGCAGTACTTC.

This clonotype has a handful of counts. This rearrangement joins TRBV6-1 to TRBJ2-7, with 7 bases identical to TRBD2. J gave up 1 base and V 10 bases, and 7 bases lay outside the gene matches. The CDR3 totals 13 residues. The germline CDR1 and CDR2 sequences are MNHNS and SASEGT. CDR3 DNA sequence: TGTGCCACCGCTAGCGGTCGATCCTACGAGCAGTACTTC. Translation gives CATASGRSYEQYF.

This clonotype was observed a few times. V usage is TRBV20-1 and J usage is TRBJ2-7, with 10 bases that match TRBD1. V was clipped by 6 bases and J by 3 bases; unmatched bases: 8. CDR1 is DFQATT and CDR2 is SNEGSKA in the germline V gene (reference sequence). This CDR3 comprises 14 residues. CDR3: CSAYRTGGYYEQYF. DNA of the CDR3: TGCAGTGCGTACAGGACAGGGGGTTACTACGAGCAGTACTTC.

This clonotype appeared many times. The chain has TRBV20-1 and TRBJ2-5, with 9 bases that match TRBD2. V lost 5 bases to trimming and J lost 4 bases; unmatched junction nucleotides: 14. This CDR3 has 16 residues. Per germline, CDR1 DFQATT and CDR2 SNEGSKA (reference sequence). In DNA, the CDR3 is TGCAGTGCTGGGCCAACCTTTAGCGGGAGTAGAGAGACCCAGTACTTC. It specifies CSAGPTFSGSRETQYF.

In this sample, this clonotype turned up many times. This sequence joins TRBV7-8 and TRBJ2-7; TRBD1 might be the D (5 bases). This CDR3 has 13 amino acids. Germline V gene sequence: CDR1 SGHVS, CDR2 FQNEAQ. V dropped 4 bases and J dropped 2 bases, with 9 bases sitting between them. CDR3 protein: CASSSRVPYEQYF. The CDR3, as DNA: TGTGCCAGCAGCTCCAGGGTCCCCTACGAGCAGTACTTC.

This clonotype has just a few counts. V is TRBV27 and J is TRBJ2-2; D unclear. Germline CDR1 reads MNHEY; CDR2 reads SMNVEV (reference sequence). The V end was cut by 3 bases, the J end by 3 bases, with 8 bases between. This CDR3 has 14 amino acids. The CDR3 sequence: CASSLWQDTGELFF. The CDR3 bases are TGTGCCAGCAGTTTGTGGCAGGACACCGGGGAGCTGTTTTTT.

V usage is TRBV4-3 and J usage is TRBJ1-5; no definite D call. The germline V gene encodes CDR1 LGHNA and CDR2 YSLEER. V dropped 0 bases and J dropped 7 bases, with 13 bases sitting between them. This CDR3 contains 15 residues. This CDR3 reads CASSQDRWGKQPQHF. The CDR3 DNA sequence: TGCGCCAGCAGCCAAGATAGATGGGGAAAGCAGCCCCAGCATTTT.

This clonotype has more than one count but fewer than ten. CDR3 nucleotide sequence: TGCAGTGCTAGAGATCCGGACAGGGCTGGAAACACCATATATTTT. It is translated as CSARDPDRAGNTIYF. The chain combines TRBV20-1 with TRBJ1-3; TRBD1 aligns across 8 bases. CDR1 DFQATT and CDR2 SNEGSKA come from the germline V gene (reference sequence). The CDR3 totals 15 residues. V was clipped by 0 bases and J by 2 bases; unmatched bases: 3.

This clonotype has ten or more counts. The chain combines TRBV7-2 with TRBJ2-5; D uncertain. Trimming cost V 2 bases and J 1 base, with 5 bases left between them. Germline assignment: CDR1 SGHTA and CDR2 FQGNSA. The CDR3 runs 13 residues. Here the CDR3 DNA reads TGTGCCAGCAGCTTATCGGTCCAAGAGACCCAGTACTTC. This encodes CASSLSVQETQYF.

The genes are TRBV28 and TRBJ2-7, with 12 bases matching TRBD1. The length of the CDR3 is 17 residues. The germline gives CDR1 MDHEN, CDR2 SYDVKM. Trimming at V came to 6 bases and at J to 1 base, leaving 10 bases not matched to a gene. The CDR3 DNA sequence: TGTGCCAGCAGCCCCGGGACAGGGGGCGCGGTTTCCTACGAGCAGTACTTC. It yields the protein CASSPGTGGAVSYEQYF. Full variable domain (remainder filled in from reference TRBV28 and TRBJ2-7): DVKVTQSSRYLVKRTGEKVFLECVQDMDHENMFWYRQDPGLGLRLIYFSYDVKMKEKGDIPEGYSVSREKKERFSLILESASTNQTSMYLCASSPGTGGAVSYEQYFGPGTRLTVT.

This sequence joins TRBV6-5 and TRBJ1-2, with D perhaps matching TRBD1 (6 bases). Trimming left V 3 bases short and J 5 bases short, with 10 bases between. Looked up from germline, CDR1 is MNHEY and CDR2 is SVGAGI. This CDR3 spans 13 amino acids. This CDR3 is CASSYGGGYGYTF. Here the CDR3 DNA reads TGTGCCAGCAGTTATGGGGGCGGGTATGGCTACACCTTC.

A few counts support this clonotype. The chain employs TRBV5-5 and TRBJ2-1, with D tentatively TRBD2 (5 bases). The CDR3 has 15 residues. The germline gives CDR1 SGHKS, CDR2 YYEKEE (reference sequence). The V and J ends lost 3 bases and 6 bases respectively, with 16 bases between them. CDR3 amino acids: CASSWVPRGPNEQFF. Here the CDR3 DNA reads TGTGCCAGCAGCTGGGTTCCCCGAGGGCCCAATGAGCAGTTCTTC.

The rearrangement links TRBV15 to TRBJ1-1; D gene ambiguous. This CDR3 is built from 16 residues. With 0 bases removed from V and 1 base from J, the gap between germline ends came to 12 bases. Germline V CDR1 and CDR2: LNHNV, YYDKDF (reference sequence). CDR3 coding DNA: TGTGCCACCAGCAGAGAACAGCAGCGCACGAACACTGAAGCTTTCTTT. It specifies CATSREQQRTNTEAFF.

This clonotype appeared many times. V usage is TRBV6-5 and J usage is TRBJ1-2; unclear D gene. V was clipped by 4 bases and J by 1 base, with 16 bases between them. Germline-derived CDR1 and CDR2 are MNHEY and SVGAGI. The CDR3 is 16 amino acids. The CDR3 DNA follows: TGTGCCAGCAGTTCCCGACCAACCGCGATTAACTATGGCTACACCTTC. It is translated as CASSSRPTAINYGYTF.

The chain carries TRBV20-1 and TRBJ2-7, with 7 positions matching TRBD2. Per germline, CDR1 DFQATT and CDR2 SNEGSKA (reference sequence). V lost 1 base and J lost 5; bases outside the gene matches: 11. There are 15 residues in the CDR3. The CDR3 spells CSARVLGGREHEQYF. As DNA, the CDR3 is TGCAGTGCTAGAGTCCTCGGTGGGCGGGAGCACGAGCAGTACTTC.

The chain links TRBV4-1 to TRBJ2-3, with no clear D. Looked up from germline, CDR1 is MGHRA and CDR2 is YSYEKL. V lost 3 bases, J lost 5 bases, and 6 bases lay in between. The CDR3 spans 12 residues. In DNA form, the CDR3 reads TGCGCCAGCAGCCAGCCGGGAGATACGCAGTATTTT. This gives the protein CASSQPGDTQYF.